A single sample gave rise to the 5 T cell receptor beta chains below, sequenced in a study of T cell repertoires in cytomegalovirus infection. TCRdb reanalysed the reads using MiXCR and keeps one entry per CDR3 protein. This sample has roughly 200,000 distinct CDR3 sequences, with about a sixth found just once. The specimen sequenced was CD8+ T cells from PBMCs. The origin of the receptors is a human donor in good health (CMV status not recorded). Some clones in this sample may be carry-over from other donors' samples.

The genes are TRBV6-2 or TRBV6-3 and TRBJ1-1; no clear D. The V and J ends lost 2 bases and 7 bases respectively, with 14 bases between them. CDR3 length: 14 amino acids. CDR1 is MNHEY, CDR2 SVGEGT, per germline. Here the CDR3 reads CASSYGSETFEAFF. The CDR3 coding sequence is TGTGCCAGCAGTTACGGTTCGGAAACTTTTGAAGCTTTCTTT.

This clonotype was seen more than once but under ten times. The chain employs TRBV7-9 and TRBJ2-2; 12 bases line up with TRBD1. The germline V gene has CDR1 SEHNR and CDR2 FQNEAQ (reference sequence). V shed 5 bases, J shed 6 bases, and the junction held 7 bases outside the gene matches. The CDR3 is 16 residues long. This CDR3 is CASSPPGQGASGELFF. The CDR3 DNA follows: TGTGCCAGCAGCCCGCCGGGACAGGGGGCTTCCGGGGAGCTGTTTTTT.

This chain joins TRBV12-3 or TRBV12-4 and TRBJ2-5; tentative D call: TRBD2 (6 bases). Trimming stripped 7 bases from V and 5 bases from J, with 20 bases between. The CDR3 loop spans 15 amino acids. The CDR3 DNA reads TGTGCCAGCATCCGCGGGCGGGGTCTGGGGGAGACCCAGTACTTC. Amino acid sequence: CASIRGRGLGETQYF.

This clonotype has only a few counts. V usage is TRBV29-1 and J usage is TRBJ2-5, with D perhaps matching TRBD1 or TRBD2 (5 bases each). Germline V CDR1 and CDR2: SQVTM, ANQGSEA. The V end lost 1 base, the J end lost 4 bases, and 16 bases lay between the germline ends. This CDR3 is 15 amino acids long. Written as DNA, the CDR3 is TGCAGCGTTGAAGGGAGGCCTCAGGGCGGAGAGACCCAGTACTTC. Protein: CSVEGRPQGGETQYF.

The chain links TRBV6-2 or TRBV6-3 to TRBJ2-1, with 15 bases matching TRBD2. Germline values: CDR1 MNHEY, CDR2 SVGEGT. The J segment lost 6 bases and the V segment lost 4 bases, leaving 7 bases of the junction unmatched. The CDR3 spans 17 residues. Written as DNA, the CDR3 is TGTGCCAGCAGTTTGAGGGGACTAGCGGGGGGATCCAATGAGCAGTTCTTC. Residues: CASSLRGLAGGSNEQFF.